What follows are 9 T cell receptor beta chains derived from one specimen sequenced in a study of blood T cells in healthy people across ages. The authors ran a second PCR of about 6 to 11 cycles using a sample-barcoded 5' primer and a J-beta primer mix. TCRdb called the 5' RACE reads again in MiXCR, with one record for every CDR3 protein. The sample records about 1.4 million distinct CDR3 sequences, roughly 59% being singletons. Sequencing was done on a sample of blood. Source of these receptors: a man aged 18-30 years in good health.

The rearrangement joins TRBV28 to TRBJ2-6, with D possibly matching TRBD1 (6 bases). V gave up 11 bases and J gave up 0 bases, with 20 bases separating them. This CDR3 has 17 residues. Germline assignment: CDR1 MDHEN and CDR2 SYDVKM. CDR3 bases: TGTGCCGCCAAAGACAGGTGGGGAACCTCTGGGGCCAACGTCCTGACTTTC. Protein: CAAKDRWGTSGANVLTF.

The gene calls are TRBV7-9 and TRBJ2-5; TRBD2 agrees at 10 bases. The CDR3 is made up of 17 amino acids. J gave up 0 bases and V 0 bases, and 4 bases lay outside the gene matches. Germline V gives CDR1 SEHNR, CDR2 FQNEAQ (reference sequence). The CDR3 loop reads CASSLADSGGYQETQYF. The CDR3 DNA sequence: TGTGCCAGCAGCTTAGCGGATAGCGGGGGGTACCAAGAGACCCAGTACTTC.

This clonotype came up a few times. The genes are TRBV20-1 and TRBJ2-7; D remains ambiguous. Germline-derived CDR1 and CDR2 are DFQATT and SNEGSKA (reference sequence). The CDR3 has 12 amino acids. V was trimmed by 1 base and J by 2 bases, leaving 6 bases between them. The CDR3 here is CSARARAYEQYF. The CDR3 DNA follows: TGCAGTGCTAGAGCTCGAGCCTACGAGCAGTACTTC.

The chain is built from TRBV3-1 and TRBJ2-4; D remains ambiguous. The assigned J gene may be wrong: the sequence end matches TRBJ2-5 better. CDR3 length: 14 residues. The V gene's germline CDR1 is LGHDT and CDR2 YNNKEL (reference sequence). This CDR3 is CASSLLSIQETQYF. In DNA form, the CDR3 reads TGTGCCAGCAGTCTCCTTAGCATTCAAGAGACCCAGTACTTC.

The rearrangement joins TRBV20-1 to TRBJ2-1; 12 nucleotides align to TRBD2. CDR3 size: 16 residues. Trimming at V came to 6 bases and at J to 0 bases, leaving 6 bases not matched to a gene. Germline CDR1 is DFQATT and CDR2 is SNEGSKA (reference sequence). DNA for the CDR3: TGCAGTGCCTTACTAGCGGGGGGAAGCTCCTACAATGAGCAGTTCTTC. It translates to CSALLAGGSSYNEQFF.

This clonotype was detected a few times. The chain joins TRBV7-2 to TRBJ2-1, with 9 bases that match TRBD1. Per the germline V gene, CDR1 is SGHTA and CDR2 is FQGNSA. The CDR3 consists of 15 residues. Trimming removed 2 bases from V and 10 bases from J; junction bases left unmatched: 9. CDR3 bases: TGTGCCAGCAGCTTATTGGGACAGGGCAGTCGAGAGCAGTTCTTC. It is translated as CASSLLGQGSREQFF.

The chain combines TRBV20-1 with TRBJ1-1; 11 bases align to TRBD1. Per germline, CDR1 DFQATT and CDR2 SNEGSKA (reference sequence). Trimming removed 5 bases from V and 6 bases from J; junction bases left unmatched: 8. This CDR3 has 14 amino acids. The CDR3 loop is CSASLGTGGSEAFF. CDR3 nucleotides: TGCAGTGCTTCGCTCGGGACAGGGGGTTCTGAAGCTTTCTTT.

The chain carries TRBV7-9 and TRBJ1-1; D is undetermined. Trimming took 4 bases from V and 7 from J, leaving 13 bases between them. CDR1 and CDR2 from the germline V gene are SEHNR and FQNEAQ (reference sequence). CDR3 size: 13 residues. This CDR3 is CASSSTREIEAFF. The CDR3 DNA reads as TGTGCCAGCAGCTCAACGAGGGAAATTGAAGCTTTCTTT.

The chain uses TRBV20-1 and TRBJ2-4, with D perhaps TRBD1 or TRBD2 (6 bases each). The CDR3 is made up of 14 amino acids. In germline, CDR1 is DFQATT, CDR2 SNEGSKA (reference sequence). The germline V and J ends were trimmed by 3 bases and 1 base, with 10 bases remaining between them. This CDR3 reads CSASLGGAKNIQYF. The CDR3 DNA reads TGCAGTGCTAGTTTAGGGGGGGCCAAAAACATTCAGTACTTC.